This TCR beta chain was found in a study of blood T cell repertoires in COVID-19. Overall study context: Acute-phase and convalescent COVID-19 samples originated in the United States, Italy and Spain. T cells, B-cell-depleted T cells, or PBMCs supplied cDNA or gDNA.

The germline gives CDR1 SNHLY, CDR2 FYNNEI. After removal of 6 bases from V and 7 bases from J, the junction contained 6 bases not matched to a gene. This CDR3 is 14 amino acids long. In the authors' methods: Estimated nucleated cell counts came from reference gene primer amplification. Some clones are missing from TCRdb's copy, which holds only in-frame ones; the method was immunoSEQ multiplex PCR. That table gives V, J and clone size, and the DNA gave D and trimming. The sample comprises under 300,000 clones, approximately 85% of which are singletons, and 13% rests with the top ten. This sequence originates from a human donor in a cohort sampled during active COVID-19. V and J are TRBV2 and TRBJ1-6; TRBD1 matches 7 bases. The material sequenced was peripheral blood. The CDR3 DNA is TGTGCCAGCAGCGCGGGACAGAGAAATTCACCCCTCCACTTT. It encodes CASSAGQRNSPLHF.